A single sample is the source of the 29 T cell receptor beta chains below, sequenced in a study of tumor-infiltrating lymphocytes in primary liver carcinoma. The researchers produced TCR beta cDNA from roughly 500 ng total RNA with a constant-region primer. ARM-PCR, slightly modified, supplied the TCR beta libraries through three nested multiplex PCR rounds. A C-beta reverse primer was combined with TRBV1-TRBV30 forward primers in the first two PCR rounds, and each round had about 10 cycles. Each CDR3 protein gets one entry after TCRdb re-called the multiplex PCR reads with MiXCR. The top ten clones hold around 40% of a sample with 35,000 to 50,000 distinct CDR3 sequences, around 75% of them seen once. Co-extraction yielded RNA and DNA from around 20-30 mg of unsorted bulk tissue. The material sequenced was tumor-adjacent normal liver tissue. The source of these receptors is a woman aged 25 to 39 with primary liver carcinoma and hepatitis B virus infection.

Notes on this clonotype: It may be a read error: a sequence one base away is much more abundant. Because the CDR3's place on the DNA is in doubt, the DNA is left out and the CDR3 is given as listed by TCRdb. This rearrangement joins TRBV28 to TRBJ1-6; the DNA was not used to check the table's D call, TRBD1. From germline, CDR1 is MDHEN and CDR2 SYDVKM. A total of 16 residues make up the CDR3, ends included. The CDR3 sequence is CASSWGPGTGKYSLYF.

Regarding this clonotype: Being one base from a much bigger clone, this may be a read error. The chain uses TRBV28 and TRBJ1-2, with D possibly matching TRBD1 (6 bases). Germline V CDR1 and CDR2: MDHEN, SYDVKM. This CDR3 contains 14 residues. DNA of the CDR3: TGTGCCGGCAGTCTCGACAGGCATCTCGGAGGCTACACCTTC. Translated, it gives CAGSLDRHLGGYTF.

The table lists this clonotype with many counts. The J gene is TRBJ2-1, the V gene TRBV6-2 or TRBV6-3; 10 bases map to TRBD2. The CDR3 runs to 22 residues. In germline, CDR1 is MNHEY, CDR2 SVGEGT. Trimming took 0 bases from V and 0 from J; bases not matched to a gene: 17. The CDR3 region has the DNA TGTGCCAGCAGTTACTCGATGAGTCTAGCGGGAGTGGGGTATAGCTCCTACAATGAGCAGTTCTTC. This encodes CASSYSMSLAGVGYSSYNEQFF.

This clonotype was recorded a few times. A read error is possible here, since a much larger clone lies one base away. The V and J genes are TRBV30 and TRBJ2-1; D might be TRBD1 or TRBD2, each matching 6 bases. This CDR3 spans 15 amino acids. Between the trimmed V and J ends, which lost 5 bases and 6 bases, there was a span of 20 bases. In germline, CDR1 is GTSNPN, CDR2 SVGIG (reference sequence). The CDR3 reads CAWSGGGWVGNEQFF. The CDR3 DNA reads as TGTGCCTGGTCCGGAGGGGGATGGGTGGGCAATGAGCAGTTCTTC.

As regards this clonotype: Relative to the germline gene, one junction end is altered; a read error may explain this. This chain uses TRBV4-1 with TRBJ2-1, with no clear D. This CDR3 is built from 15 residues. Germline V gives CDR1 MGHRA, CDR2 YSYEKL. The CDR3 DNA follows: TGCGCCAGTAGCCAAGTCGAGTGGTCCCTCAATGAGCAGTTCTTC. Protein product: CASSQVEWSLNEQFF.

This chain joins TRBV19 and TRBJ2-1; D possibly matches TRBD1 or TRBD2 (6 bases each). The CDR3 is 16 residues long. CDR1 is LNHDA and CDR2 is SQIVND in the germline V gene (reference sequence). Trimming cost V 5 bases and J 3 bases, with 17 bases left between them. CDR3 coding DNA: TGTGCCAGTAGTCTCTCGAGCGGAGGGGGCTACAATGAGCAGTTCTTC. It codes for CASSLSSGGGYNEQFF.

Remarks on this clonotype: At one boundary the junction diverges from the germline segment, which might be a read error. CDR3 loop: CASSKDAGSSYDEQFF. The CDR3 DNA reads as TGCGCCAGCAGCAAAGATGCGGGAAGCTCCTACGATGAGCAGTTTTTC. The V and J genes are TRBV4-3 and TRBJ2-1, with TRBD2 as a possible D gene (6 bases). The CDR3 contains 16 residues. Germline V gene lookup returns CDR1 LGHNA and CDR2 YSLEER.

This clonotype is categorized as medium-sized (0.01 to 0.1%). J is TRBJ2-7 and V is TRBV6-2 or TRBV6-3; D is ambiguous. Germline V lookup: CDR1 MNHEY, CDR2 SVGEGT. Between the trimmed V and J ends, which lost 0 bases and 2 bases, there was a span of 2 bases. The CDR3 runs 12 residues. The CDR3 reads CASSYSTYEQYF. In DNA form, the CDR3 reads TGTGCCAGCAGTTACTCAACCTACGAGCAGTACTTC.

Worth noting for this clonotype: Here the CDR3 omits its conserved ending phenylalanine or tryptophan, so a read error is the likely source. The CDR3 sequence is CARSHRGSGSLTDTQYL. In DNA form, the CDR3 reads TGTGCCAGAAGCCATCGAGGTAGCGGGAGCCTCACAGATACGCAGTATCTT. V and J are TRBV11-2 and TRBJ2-3; 9 nucleotides line up with TRBD2. The germline gives CDR1 SGHAT, CDR2 FQNNGV. This CDR3 comprises 17 residues. Unmatched junction bases numbered 15, after V lost 9 bases and J lost 2 bases.

This clonotype has a count of ten or more. The rearrangement uses TRBV4-2 and TRBJ2-1, with TRBD2 identical over 8 bases. Trimming cost V 0 bases and J 2 bases; bases outside gene matches: 3. The CDR3 consists of 16 residues. The V gene's germline CDR1 is LGHNA and CDR2 YNFKEQ. The CDR3 nucleotides read TGTGCCAGCAGCCAAGAGGGCGGGGGGCCCTACAATGAGCAGTTCTTC. Its protein is CASSQEGGGPYNEQFF.

The chain has TRBV13 and TRBJ2-7, with 7 bases aligning to TRBD1. Trimming at V came to 4 bases and at J to 3 bases, leaving 9 bases not matched to a gene. The germline V gene encodes CDR1 PRHDT and CDR2 FYEKMQ (reference sequence). The CDR3 spans 15 residues. The CDR3 sequence is CASSSGEQGLYEQYF. In DNA form, the CDR3 reads TGTGCCAGCAGCTCCGGTGAACAGGGGCTCTACGAGCAGTACTTC.

Concerning this clonotype itself: Since no conserved phenylalanine or tryptophan closes the CDR3, a read error is the likely cause. CDR3 coding DNA: TGTGCCAGCAGTGTACTAGGAGGCCCGGAAGAGACCCAGTACGTC. This translates into CASSVLGGPEETQYV. This chain connects TRBV6-1 to TRBJ2-5, with a weak D call TRBD2 (5 bases). V lost 4 bases and J 3 bases, leaving 15 bases between the germline ends. Germline assignment: CDR1 MNHNS and CDR2 SASEGT. The CDR3 loop spans 15 amino acids.

The chain is built from TRBV6-6 and TRBJ2-1; 8 positions agree with TRBD2. This CDR3 comprises 15 residues. V lost 6 bases to trimming and J lost 4 bases; unmatched junction nucleotides: 8. From germline, CDR1 is MNHNY and CDR2 SVGAGI (reference sequence). The CDR3 DNA follows: TGTGCCAGCAGAGACCGACTAGCGAATTACAATGAGCAGTTCTTC. Protein sequence: CASRDRLANYNEQFF.

As regards this clonotype: A read error may produce the germline difference seen at one junction end. This chain links TRBV6-2 or TRBV6-3 with TRBJ2-2; perhaps D is TRBD1 or TRBD2 (5 bases each). Germline assignment: CDR1 MNHEY and CDR2 SVGEGT. The CDR3 covers 15 residues. In nucleotides, the CDR3 is TGTGACAGCAGTCGGGGCGATTGGAACACCGGGGAGCTGTTTTTT. Its protein is CDSSRGDWNTGELFF.

The table lists this clonotype with many counts. The chain couples TRBV29-1 to TRBJ1-2; D gene ambiguous. CDR1 SQVTM and CDR2 ANQGSEA come from the germline V gene. The CDR3 is 13 amino acids. Trimming shortened V by 3 bases and J by 7 bases, and 15 bases separated the two germline ends. The CDR3 loop is CSVENESETGYTF. The CDR3 coding sequence is TGCAGCGTTGAGAACGAATCGGAGACTGGCTACACCTTC.

A few counts support this clonotype. This could be a read error, since a much larger clone is one nucleotide away. This rearrangement joins TRBV7-9 to TRBJ2-7; maybe TRBD1 (7 bases). There are 13 residues in the CDR3. The germline CDR1 and CDR2 sequences are SEHNR and FQNEAQ (reference sequence). CDR3 nucleotides: TGTGCCAGCACCTTAGGAGGGGGCGGCGAGCAGTACTTC. This codes for CASTLGGGGEQYF.

This rearrangement joins TRBV11-2 to TRBJ2-3, with 8 bases identical to TRBD2. The germline V gene encodes CDR1 SGHAT and CDR2 FQNNGV. The CDR3 has 16 amino acids. Trimming at V came to 5 bases and at J to 2 bases, leaving 9 bases not matched to a gene. CDR3 sequence (DNA): TGTGCCAGCAGCCATGGGAGCGGGGGCCTCACAGATACGCAGTATTTT. Translation gives CASSHGSGGLTDTQYF.

Worth noting for this clonotype: The missing conserved phenylalanine or tryptophan at the end of this CDR3 makes a read error likely. DNA for the CDR3: TGTGCCAGCAGCATGCATAACGACAATGAGCAGTTCCTC. Its protein is CASSMHNDNEQFL. V and J are TRBV12-3 or TRBV12-4 and TRBJ2-1, with D hard to call. The V end lost 6 bases, the J end lost 5 bases, and 11 bases lay between the germline ends. The CDR3 extends over 13 amino acids.

Concerning this clonotype itself: Because the CDR3 is missing its conserved closing phenylalanine or tryptophan, this is likely a read error. This chain connects TRBV29-1 to TRBJ2-3, with 9 bases lining up with TRBD2. In germline, CDR1 is SQVTM, CDR2 ANQGSEA. The CDR3 totals 14 residues. V dropped 6 bases and J dropped 4; count of bases not matched to a gene: 8. As DNA, the CDR3 is TGCAGCGTCTTGCGGGAGGGCCGACCAGATACGCAGTATCTT. Translation: CSVLREGRPDTQYL.

The J gene is TRBJ2-3, the V gene TRBV13; possible D gene TRBD2, 5 bases. Trimming removed 10 bases from V and 4 bases from J, with 24 bases in between. There are 16 residues in the CDR3. The germline gives CDR1 PRHDT, CDR2 FYEKMQ (reference sequence). CDR3 in DNA: TGTGCCACCGAAATGACTAACCGACGATGGGCAGATACGCAGTATTTT. It yields the protein CATEMTNRRWADTQYF.

This sequence joins TRBV10-3 and TRBJ1-2; D ambiguous. Germline-derived CDR1 and CDR2 are ENHRY and SYGVKD. The V and J ends lost 4 bases and 1 base respectively, with 7 bases between them. CDR3 length: 13 amino acids. This chain's CDR3 is CAISAAGNYGYTF. CDR3 sequence (DNA): TGTGCCATCAGTGCGGCGGGTAACTATGGCTACACCTTC.

To note about this clonotype: A read error may produce the germline difference seen at one junction end. The chain joins TRBV28 to TRBJ1-1; maybe TRBD1 (5 bases). Germline CDR1 MDHEN, CDR2 SYDVKM. This CDR3 region has 18 residues. CDR3 sequence: CASSSPGTANRINTETFF. Written as DNA, the CDR3 is TGTGCCAGCAGTTCCCCCGGGACCGCGAACCGTATAAACACTGAAACTTTCTTT.

Points on this clonotype: This sequence may be a read error, since a much larger clone differs from it by one base. The chain employs TRBV13 and TRBJ1-1; weak D call: TRBD1 (5 bases). The V gene's germline CDR1 is PRHDT and CDR2 FYEKMQ (reference sequence). The CDR3 contains 16 residues. CDR3 amino acids: CASSSQGEWWGTKAFF. The DNA of the CDR3 is TGTGCCAGCAGCTCCCAAGGGGAATGGTGGGGCACTAAAGCTTTCTTT.

The chain uses TRBV11-2 and TRBJ2-1; D is undetermined. The CDR3 length is 14 residues. V lost 5 bases to trimming and J lost 8 bases, with 16 bases between them. Germline lookup yields CDR1 SGHAT and CDR2 FQNNGV. The CDR3 nucleotides are TGTGCCAGCAGCCTCGGTAGGACGTGGCATGAGCAGTTCTTC. Residues: CASSLGRTWHEQFF.

The rearrangement joins TRBV4-1 to TRBJ2-1; D not resolved. Germline V gives CDR1 MGHRA, CDR2 YSYEKL. This CDR3 spans 18 amino acids. V was clipped by 1 base and J by 0 bases, with 16 bases between them. CDR3 nucleotide sequence: TGCGCCAGCAGCCAAGTATGGGTACCCCAGAGCTCCTACAATGAGCAGTTCTTC. It is translated as CASSQVWVPQSSYNEQFF.

The chain couples TRBV14 to TRBJ2-3; either TRBD1 or TRBD2 may supply D (6 bases each). There are 17 residues in the CDR3. Trimming pared 0 bases from V and 11 bases from J, leaving 24 bases between. Germline lookup yields CDR1 SGHDN and CDR2 FVKESK. This CDR3 is CASSQDAGGGVRLVQYF. DNA for the CDR3: TGTGCCAGCAGCCAAGATGCCGGAGGGGGAGTTCGGTTAGTGCAGTATTTT. Full variable domain (missing parts from reference TRBV14 and TRBJ2-3): EAGVTQFPSHSVIEKGQTVTLRCDPISGHDNLYWYRRVMGKEIKFLLHFVKESKQDESGMPNNRFLAERTGGTYSTLKVQPAELEDSGVYFCASSQDAGGGVRLVQYFGPGTRLTVL.

This chain joins TRBV6-1 and TRBJ1-4; D gene uncertain. This CDR3 has 14 amino acids. Trimming left V 1 base short and J 13 bases short, with 16 bases between. Germline lookup yields CDR1 MNHNS and CDR2 SASEGT. The CDR3 region is CASSEEVRAGGLFF. CDR3 DNA: TGTGCCAGCAGTGAAGAAGTACGGGCCGGCGGACTGTTTTTT.

As for this clonotype: Compared with germline, one end of the junction differs, possibly owing to a read error. This sequence joins TRBV11-2 and TRBJ2-3, with D tentatively TRBD1 or TRBD2 (7 bases each). The CDR3 loop spans 17 amino acids. Germline V gene data show CDR1 as SGHAT and CDR2 as FQNNGV. The CDR3 sequence is CANSHRGGGSLPVTQYF. CDR3 sequence (DNA): TGTGCCAACAGCCATCGAGGGGGCGGGAGCCTCCCAGTTACGCAGTATTTT.

This rearrangement joins TRBV18 to TRBJ2-1; D is undetermined. The CDR3 covers 12 residues. Germline CDR1 reads KGHSH; CDR2 reads LQKENI. V lost 3 bases and J 7 bases, leaving 7 bases between the germline ends. Here the CDR3 reads CASSPGSNEQFF. The CDR3 coding sequence is TGTGCCAGCTCACCGGGTTCAAATGAGCAGTTCTTC.